What follows are 17 T cell receptor beta chains derived from one specimen sequenced in a study of OX40 agonist ivuxolimab in advanced cancers. Sequencing used immunoSEQ multiplex PCR; TCRdb keeps in-frame clones, though not all of them. Here the sample spans 9,500 to 15,000 clones, around 83% being singletons. The sample in question was CD4+ or CD8+ T cells sorted from blood, obtained in a trial of the OX40 agonist ivuxolimab. These receptors came from an adult with an advanced solid tumor such as melanoma, head and neck, liver or kidney cancer.

The count of this clone is one. The chain employs TRBV2 and TRBJ2-5; D might be TRBD1 (6 bases). Trimming shortened V by 8 bases and J by 3 bases, and 13 bases separated the two germline ends. The CDR3 sequence is 13 residues long. The germline V gene has CDR1 SNHLY and CDR2 FYNNEI. CDR3 DNA: TGTGCCAGCCAGACAGGCGGTGAAGAGACCCAGTACTTC. Its translation is CASQTGGEETQYF.

The J gene is TRBJ2-3, the V gene TRBV27, with TRBD2 matching over 8 bases. The germline V gene has CDR1 MNHEY and CDR2 SMNVEV (reference sequence). The CDR3 runs 15 residues. The J segment lost 4 bases and the V segment lost 4 bases, leaving 7 bases of the junction unmatched. DNA of the CDR3: TGTGCCAGCAGTTCGACGCCGGGGGGGTCAGATACGCAGTATTTT. Protein: CASSSTPGGSDTQYF.

The V call is TRBV6-4, the J call TRBJ2-5, with 7 bases that match TRBD2. The junction had 9 bases not matched to a gene; V was cut back by 6 bases and J by 2 bases. The CDR3 contains 15 residues. Per germline, CDR1 MRHNA and CDR2 SNTAGT. The CDR3 protein is CASSPSGGGQETQYF. The DNA for the CDR3 is TGTGCCAGCAGCCCATCTGGGGGGGGTCAAGAGACCCAGTACTTC.

The rearrangement joins TRBV9 to TRBJ2-1, with TRBD1 identical over 9 bases. This CDR3 spans 15 amino acids. Germline CDR1 and CDR2: SGDLS and YYNGEE. The ends lost 4 bases at V and 5 bases at J; junction bases unmatched: 7. CDR3 residues: CASSPGTGLNNEQFF. For the CDR3, the DNA is TGTGCCAGCAGCCCAGGGACAGGGTTGAACAATGAGCAGTTCTTC.

The chain joins TRBV7-6 to TRBJ1-2; TRBD1 aligns across 9 bases. The germline CDR1 and CDR2 sequences are SGHVS and FNYEAQ. This CDR3 spans 12 amino acids. V dropped 6 bases and J dropped 8; count of bases not matched to a gene: 4. The CDR3 reads CASRRQGEGYTF. The CDR3 nucleotides read TGTGCCAGCAGAAGACAGGGGGAAGGCTACACCTTC.

The rearrangement uses TRBV29-1 and TRBJ2-5, with TRBD1 identical over 9 bases. This CDR3 region has 12 residues. V shed 6 bases and J 7 bases; nucleotides not matched to a gene: 6. CDR1 SQVTM and CDR2 ANQGSEA come from the germline V gene. The CDR3 spells CSVGQGWGTQYF. The CDR3, as DNA: TGCAGCGTAGGACAGGGGTGGGGGACCCAGTACTTC. Full variable domain (remainder filled in from reference TRBV29-1 and TRBJ2-5): SAVISQKPSRDICQRGTSLTIQCQVDSQVTMMFWYRQQPGQSLTLIATANQGSEATYESGFVIDKFPISRPNLTFSTLTVSNMSPEDSSIYLCSVGQGWGTQYFGPGTRLLVL.

The V gene is TRBV5-6, the J gene TRBJ2-7; D unclear. The CDR3 is made up of 11 amino acids. The ends were cut back, 3 bases at V and 0 bases at J, with 1 base in the middle. From germline, CDR1 is SGHDT and CDR2 YYEEEE. CDR3 amino acids: CASSYSYEQYF. The CDR3 DNA reads as TGTGCCAGCAGCTACTCCTACGAGCAGTACTTC.

The chain is built from TRBV19 and TRBJ2-1; D unresolved. V was trimmed by 5 bases and J by 4 bases, leaving 12 bases between them. Germline V gene sequence: CDR1 LNHDA, CDR2 SQIVND (reference sequence). The CDR3 runs 14 residues. This CDR3 reads CASSVGWSYNEQFF. The CDR3 DNA reads as TGTGCCAGTAGTGTGGGGTGGAGTTACAATGAGCAGTTCTTC.

The chain recombines TRBV10-1 with TRBJ1-2; D perhaps matches TRBD1 (6 bases). The CDR3 spans 14 residues. Germline V gives CDR1 WNHNN, CDR2 SYGVQD (reference sequence). The V end lost 6 bases, the J end lost 4 bases, and 15 bases lay between the germline ends. As DNA, the CDR3 is TGCGCCAGCAGACCCGGACAGTCCTTCTATGGCTACACCTTC. Translation: CASRPGQSFYGYTF.

The rearrangement uses TRBV18 and TRBJ2-7; 7 bases match TRBD1. The length of the CDR3 is 15 residues. CDR1 KGHSH and CDR2 LQKENI come from the germline V gene. The junction had 2 bases not matched to a gene; V was cut back by 0 bases and J by 0 bases. The CDR3: CASSPPRDSSYEQYF. The CDR3 nucleotides are TGTGCCAGCTCACCACCCCGGGACAGCTCCTACGAGCAGTACTTC.

The rearrangement links TRBV5-8 to TRBJ2-3, with TRBD2 matching 14 bases. The length of the CDR3 is 17 residues. Unmatched junction bases numbered 7, after V lost 0 bases and J lost 7 bases. The germline CDR1 and CDR2 sequences are SGHTS and YDEGEE. For the CDR3, the DNA is TGTGCCAGCAGCTTGGAGGGACTAGCGGGAGTGCGGCATACGCAGTATTTT. It is translated as CASSLEGLAGVRHTQYF. Complete variable domain (other parts from reference TRBV5-8 and TRBJ2-3): EAGVTQSPTHLIKTRGQQATLRCSPISGHTSVYWYQQALGLGLQFLLWYDEGEERNRGNFPPRFSGRQFPNYSSELNVNALELEDSALYLCASSLEGLAGVRHTQYFGPGTRLTVL.

The chain carries TRBV11-1 and TRBJ2-2, with D unresolved. Trimming cost V 3 bases and J 6 bases, with 2 bases left between them. In germline, CDR1 is SGHAT, CDR2 FQDESV (reference sequence). The CDR3 is 11 residues long. As DNA, the CDR3 is TGTGCCAGCAGCTTCGCCGGGGAGCTGTTTTTT. Its translation: CASSFAGELFF.

CDR3 nucleotide sequence: TGTGCCAGCAGCTTGGGTGCGATAGACTATCAAGGGGGCTCCTACAATGAGCAGTTCTTC. Encoded protein: CASSLGAIDYQGGSYNEQFF. V and J are TRBV7-6 and TRBJ2-1; D possibly corresponds to TRBD1 (6 bases). Trimming removed 3 bases at V and 0 bases at J, with 24 bases between. This CDR3 has 20 amino acids. From germline, CDR1 is SGHVS and CDR2 FNYEAQ.

V and J are TRBV28 and TRBJ2-7; D may be TRBD2 (7 bases). Germline V gene data show CDR1 as MDHEN and CDR2 as SYDVKM. The CDR3 has 13 amino acids. V lost 6 bases, J lost 2 bases, and 11 bases lay in between. The DNA of the CDR3 is TGTGCCAGCAGCTGGGGGGGCACCTACGAGCAGTACTTC. Amino acid sequence: CASSWGGTYEQYF.

This chain uses TRBV13 with TRBJ2-5; perhaps TRBD2 as D (7 bases). V was cut by 5 bases and J by 5 bases, with 18 bases left in between. The CDR3 spans 15 residues. In germline, CDR1 is PRHDT, CDR2 FYEKMQ (reference sequence). CDR3 sequence: CASSPRGAWGETQYF. The CDR3 DNA sequence: TGTGCCAGCAGCCCCCGGGGGGCCTGGGGGGAGACCCAGTACTTC.

This clone was counted a few times. The same CDR3 can be traced to other DNA sequences in this sample. V is TRBV6-6 and J is TRBJ2-1; TRBD1 or TRBD2 may be the D gene (5 bases each). Trimming shortened V by 8 bases and J by 8 bases, and 10 bases separated the two germline ends. The CDR3 totals 11 residues. Germline V gives CDR1 MNHNY, CDR2 SVGAGI (reference sequence). The CDR3 DNA reads as TGTGCCAGCTTCGAGGGGTATGAGCAGTTCTTC. Translation gives CASFEGYEQFF.

The chain links TRBV19 to TRBJ2-7; 8 positions match TRBD2. The CDR3 extends over 15 amino acids. V dropped 3 bases and J dropped 0; count of bases not matched to a gene: 4. Germline V gives CDR1 LNHDA, CDR2 SQIVND (reference sequence). CDR3 nucleotides: TGTGCCAGTAGTATTACGGGAGGGCCCTCCTACGAGCAGTACTTC. Amino acids: CASSITGGPSYEQYF. The whole variable domain, filled in from reference TRBV19 and TRBJ2-7, reads DGGITQSPKYLFRKEGQNVTLSCEQNLNHDAMYWYRQDPGQGLRLIYYSQIVNDFQKGDIAEGYSVSREKKESFPLTVTSAQKNPTAFYLCASSITGGPSYEQYFGPGTRLTVT.